What follows are 27 T cell receptor beta chains derived from one specimen sequenced in a study of blood T cells in healthy people across ages. A second PCR, run for roughly 6 to 11 cycles, used a sample-barcoded 5' primer plus a J-beta primer mix. TCRdb reanalysed the 5' RACE reads using MiXCR and keeps one entry per CDR3 protein. The sample contains 850,000 to 1,000,000 distinct CDR3 sequences, roughly 51% of which appear only once. The sample was blood. These receptors were collected from a woman between 55 and 75 years old in good health.

This chain links TRBV7-9 with TRBJ2-7, with TRBD2 as a possible D gene (6 bases). The germline gives CDR1 SEHNR, CDR2 FQNEAQ (reference sequence). Trimming left V 3 bases short and J 3 bases short, with 12 bases between. This CDR3 has 14 residues. CDR3 residues: CASSLTRLGYEQYF. CDR3 DNA sequence: TGTGCCAGCAGCTTGACTAGATTGGGCTACGAGCAGTACTTC.

The genes are TRBV20-1 and TRBJ2-1; 7 bases match TRBD2. Germline V gene lookup returns CDR1 DFQATT and CDR2 SNEGSKA (reference sequence). With V trimmed by 6 bases and J by 4 bases, 12 bases remained unmatched. The CDR3 runs to 15 residues. The chain's CDR3 is CSAYLGVAGYNEQFF. CDR3 nucleotides: TGCAGTGCCTACTTAGGGGTAGCGGGTTACAATGAGCAGTTCTTC.

The chain joins TRBV10-2 to TRBJ2-7; D gene ambiguous. Between the trimmed V and J ends, which lost 7 bases and 6 bases, there was a span of 16 bases. CDR3 length equals 13 residues. From germline, CDR1 is WSHSY and CDR2 SAAADI. CDR3 residues: CASTNGVPCEQYF. DNA of the CDR3: TGCGCCAGCACAAACGGTGTCCCCTGCGAGCAGTACTTC.

The V call is TRBV4-1, the J call TRBJ2-7; D is unclear. V was pared by 3 bases and J by 6 bases, with 21 bases between. In germline, CDR1 is MGHRA, CDR2 YSYEKL. CDR3 length: 16 residues. CDR3: CASSQFLTLVLGEQYF. CDR3 coding DNA: TGCGCCAGCAGCCAGTTCCTGACACTGGTGTTGGGCGAGCAGTACTTC.

CDR3 amino acids: CASTRRGGNRLYQETQYF. CDR3 bases: TGTGCCAGCACTCGCAGGGGCGGCAATAGACTTTACCAAGAGACCCAGTACTTC. The chain joins TRBV27 to TRBJ2-5; perhaps TRBD1 as D (6 bases). The CDR3 sequence is 18 residues long. Germline V lookup: CDR1 MNHEY, CDR2 SMNVEV (reference sequence). Trimming cost V 7 bases and J 0 bases, with 24 bases left between them.

In its sample, this clonotype was seen a few times. The chain couples TRBV20-1 to TRBJ2-3; 7 nucleotides align to TRBD2. The germline V gene has CDR1 DFQATT and CDR2 SNEGSKA (reference sequence). The CDR3 runs 13 residues. J was trimmed by 2 bases and V by 5 bases; bases with no gene match: 4. For the CDR3, the DNA is TGCAGTGCTTCCGGGACTATCACAGATACGCAGTATTTT. Protein product: CSASGTITDTQYF.

The chain has TRBV6-2 or TRBV6-3 and TRBJ2-1; tentatively, D is TRBD1 (6 bases). V was trimmed by 5 bases and J by 0 bases, leaving 17 bases between them. The CDR3 is made up of 17 amino acids. The germline V gene encodes CDR1 MNHEY and CDR2 SVGEGT. The CDR3 DNA reads TGTGCCAGCAGTCGGGACATAGAATATACCTCCTACAATGAGCAGTTCTTC. Translation: CASSRDIEYTSYNEQFF.

The chain is built from TRBV15 and TRBJ2-3; 12 bases are shared with TRBD2. The germline V gene has CDR1 LNHNV and CDR2 YYDKDF (reference sequence). The CDR3 extends over 16 amino acids. With 5 bases clipped from V and 7 bases from J, the junction kept 10 bases outside the gene matches. The CDR3 DNA is TGTGCCACCAGCTCAGGACTAGCGGGATTTTTGAATACGCAGTATTTT. Amino acid sequence: CATSSGLAGFLNTQYF.

V and J are TRBV3-1 and TRBJ2-7; TRBD2 matches at 10 bases. V gave up 3 bases and J gave up 5 bases; unmatched junction bases: 7. Germline CDR1 LGHDT, CDR2 YNNKEL (reference sequence). This CDR3 contains 15 residues. CDR3 protein: CASSQNLAGANEQYF. The CDR3 DNA follows: TGTGCCAGCAGCCAGAATCTAGCGGGAGCGAACGAGCAGTACTTC.

The J gene is TRBJ2-7, the V gene TRBV7-9, with D perhaps matching TRBD2 (6 bases). The germline CDR1 and CDR2 sequences are SEHNR and FQNEAQ (reference sequence). The germline V and J ends were trimmed by 2 bases and 2 bases, with 22 bases remaining between them. This CDR3 contains 18 residues. The CDR3 reads CASSLKRVEGVRAYEQYF. The CDR3 nucleotides are TGTGCCAGCAGCTTAAAGCGGGTCGAAGGGGTTCGAGCCTACGAGCAGTACTTC.

The V call is TRBV4-3, the J call TRBJ2-3, with 9 positions matching TRBD2. The CDR3 is 17 residues long. With 0 bases clipped from V and 3 bases from J, the junction kept 7 bases outside the gene matches. Germline CDR1 is LGHNA and CDR2 is YSLEER. DNA for the CDR3: TGCGCCAGCAGCCAAGAGATAGCGGGGGACCCAACAGATACGCAGTATTTT. Its translation is CASSQEIAGDPTDTQYF.

This clonotype is a singleton in its sample. The chain carries TRBV15 and TRBJ2-5, with unresolved D. V was clipped by 4 bases and J by 0 bases, with 6 bases between them. Germline CDR1 and CDR2: LNHNV and YYDKDF (reference sequence). This CDR3 has 13 amino acids. CDR3 amino acids: CATSMGYQETQYF. CDR3 bases: TGTGCCACCAGCATGGGGTACCAAGAGACCCAGTACTTC. The variable domain in full, completed from reference TRBV15 and TRBJ2-5, reads DAMVIQNPRYQVTQFGKPVTLSCSQTLNHNVMYWYQQKSSQAPKLLFHYYDKDFNNEADTPDNFQSRRPNTSFCFLDIRSPGLGDTAMYLCATSMGYQETQYFGPGTRLLVL.

This clonotype occurred once. V gene TRBV9 combines with J gene TRBJ2-3; 7 nucleotides match TRBD2. V trimming: 4 bases; J trimming: 4 bases; junction bases outside the gene matches: 9. The germline CDR1 and CDR2 sequences are SGDLS and YYNGEE. The CDR3 covers 15 residues. The DNA for the CDR3 is TGTGCCAGCAGCCCTGGGGTAAGCGGGGCAGATACGCAGTATTTT. Translated, it gives CASSPGVSGADTQYF.

J is TRBJ2-3 and V is TRBV21-1; the D call of TRBD2 is as the table states it, not checked on the DNA. TRBV21-1 is labeled a pseudogene. The CDR3 length is 19 residues. DNA for the CDR3: TGTGCCAGCAGGAATCCGACGCCGACGGAAGCGGGATTCACAGATACGCAGTATTTT. It specifies CASRNPTPTEAGFTDTQYF.

This chain connects TRBV11-1 to TRBJ2-1; 10 bases align to TRBD2. The V and J ends lost 2 bases and 8 bases, in that order; junction bases with no gene match: 6. In germline, CDR1 is SGHAT, CDR2 FQDESV (reference sequence). CDR3 length equals 15 residues. The chain's CDR3 is CASSLKTSGHHEQFF. For the CDR3, the DNA is TGTGCCAGCAGCTTAAAGACTAGCGGGCATCATGAGCAGTTCTTC.

V is TRBV7-8 and J is TRBJ1-5, with D perhaps TRBD1 (5 bases). Germline loops: CDR1 SGHVS, CDR2 FQNEAQ. Trimming shortened V by 7 bases and J by 0 bases, and 10 bases separated the two germline ends. The CDR3 is made up of 14 amino acids. The CDR3 DNA sequence: TGTGCCAGCACCCTCGGGGGTAGCAATCAGCCCCAGCATTTT. This gives the protein CASTLGGSNQPQHF.

This rearrangement joins TRBV21-1 to TRBJ2-5; the table's D call TRBD1 went unverified against the DNA. TRBV21-1 is an annotated pseudogene. This CDR3 has 20 amino acids. The CDR3, as DNA: TGTGCCAGCAGCAAAGGAGTGGGACAGGGAAGGTTAAAGGACGTAGAGACCCAGTACTTC. The encoded protein is CASSKGVGQGRLKDVETQYF.

The genes are TRBV11-2 and TRBJ2-5, with 10 bases lining up with TRBD2. The assigned J gene may be wrong: the sequence end matches TRBJ2-7 better. The CDR3 spans 17 residues. Germline assignment: CDR1 SGHAT and CDR2 FQNNGV. The CDR3 bases are TGTGCCAGCAGCGAGATTAGAGGGGGACTAGCGAGCTACGAGCAGTACTTC. Its protein product is CASSEIRGGLASYEQYF.

V and J are TRBV10-3 and TRBJ2-1; D tentatively reads TRBD1 or TRBD2 (5 bases each). Germline V gene sequence: CDR1 ENHRY, CDR2 SYGVKD. CDR3 length equals 13 residues. Trimming took off 0 bases at V and 13 bases at J, with 13 bases between the two ends. For the CDR3, the DNA is TGTGCCATCAGTGAGTCGTTGGGGGAGACCCAGTTCTTC. Translating gives CAISESLGETQFF.

V is TRBV6-6 and J is TRBJ2-7, with D possibly called TRBD1 or TRBD2 (5 bases each). Trimming cost V 2 bases and J 3 bases, with 8 bases left between them. This CDR3 is built from 13 residues. CDR1 and CDR2 from the germline V gene are MNHNY and SVGAGI (reference sequence). CDR3 residues: CASSYRDLYEQYF. The CDR3 nucleotides read TGTGCCAGCAGTTACCGGGACCTCTACGAGCAGTACTTC.

The J gene is TRBJ2-3, the V gene TRBV5-1, with 8 bases identical to TRBD1. The length of the CDR3 is 15 residues. The J segment lost 4 bases and the V segment lost 4 bases, leaving 8 bases of the junction unmatched. In germline, CDR1 is SGHRS, CDR2 YFSETQ. The CDR3: CASSNRDRFPDTQYF. Here the CDR3 DNA reads TGCGCCAGCAGCAACCGGGACAGGTTCCCAGATACGCAGTATTTT.

This chain connects TRBV12-3 or TRBV12-4 to TRBJ2-2; TRBD2 might be the D (6 bases). V was cut by 7 bases and J by 1 base, with 13 bases left in between. The CDR3 length is 15 residues. DNA for the CDR3: TGTGCCAGCACCCTTCGGGGGAAGAACACCGGGGAGCTGTTTTTT. Its protein is CASTLRGKNTGELFF.

On this clonotype: One end of the junction fails to match germline, which may point to a read error. The chain has TRBV12-3 or TRBV12-4 and TRBJ2-1; 7 bases align to TRBD2. The CDR3 consists of 15 residues. CDR3 in DNA: TGCGCCAGCAGTTACATGGCGGGAGCCTACAATGAGCAGTTCTTC. Translating it yields CASSYMAGAYNEQFF.

V usage is TRBV29-1 and J usage is TRBJ2-5; TRBD1 agrees at 11 bases. V dropped 7 bases and J dropped 11; count of bases not matched to a gene: 15. Germline V CDR1 and CDR2: SQVTM, ANQGSEA. CDR3 length: 14 residues. CDR3 sequence: CSAPGQGDIGVQYF. In DNA form, the CDR3 reads TGCAGCGCGCCGGGACAGGGGGATATCGGGGTGCAGTACTTC.

V is TRBV6-1 and J is TRBJ2-1, with 10 bases lining up with TRBD2. This CDR3 is 12 amino acids long. Trimming at V came to 4 bases and at J to 14 bases, leaving 5 bases not matched to a gene. CDR1 MNHNS and CDR2 SASEGT come from the germline V gene. CDR3 region: CASSVERGGEFF. CDR3 nucleotides: TGTGCCAGCAGTGTCGAGCGGGGGGGAGAGTTCTTC.

The chain has TRBV27 and TRBJ2-5; D is undetermined. The V gene's germline CDR1 is MNHEY and CDR2 SMNVEV (reference sequence). The CDR3 spans 14 residues. V lost 6 bases and J 5 bases, leaving 16 bases between the germline ends. CDR3 in amino acids: CASSRMKRWETQYF. As DNA, the CDR3 is TGTGCCAGCAGCCGAATGAAACGGTGGGAGACCCAGTACTTC.

In this sample, this clonotype turned up a few times. V usage is TRBV4-2 and J usage is TRBJ2-3, with D possibly TRBD2 on 5 matching bases. Germline V gene lookup returns CDR1 LGHNA and CDR2 YNFKEQ. Trimming stripped 0 bases from V and 0 bases from J, with 25 bases between. CDR3 length: 21 residues. Here the CDR3 reads CASSQDQRGGRGVASTDTQYF. DNA of the CDR3: TGTGCCAGCAGCCAAGATCAGCGCGGCGGCCGGGGAGTAGCTAGCACAGATACGCAGTATTTT.